These 27 T cell receptor beta chains share one sample of origin, sequenced in a study of cytomegalovirus exposure and HLA in healthy donors. In the PCR, 60 Vbeta and 13 Jbeta primers were used. The protocol was immunoSEQ multiplex PCR, while the TCRdb copy is restricted to in-frame clones and leaves out a portion. The repertoire consists of tens of thousands of clones, with approximately 78% occurring once and the leading ten covering under 2.5%. Sequencing was carried out using PBMCs. The receptor source for this set is a man between 18 and 35 years old in good health and CMV-seronegative.

The genes are TRBV7-3 and TRBJ2-2; weak D call: TRBD2 (5 bases). V lost 6 bases to trimming and J lost 3 bases, with 14 bases between them. The germline gives CDR1 SGHTA, CDR2 FQGTGA. The CDR3 has 15 amino acids. As DNA, the CDR3 is TGTGCCAGCAGGAGGGAATCGACGGACACCGGGGAGCTGTTTTTT. Translation: CASRRESTDTGELFF.

This sequence joins TRBV7-3 and TRBJ1-2; D ambiguous. This CDR3 is built from 17 residues. V was cut by 1 base and J by 9 bases, with 24 bases left in between. From germline, CDR1 is SGHTA and CDR2 FQGTGA. This CDR3 reads CASSLNSGLGSTRSYTF. The CDR3, as DNA: TGTGCCAGCAGCTTAAATTCAGGACTCGGTTCAACGCGGAGCTACACCTTC.

The rearrangement uses TRBV6-5 and TRBJ2-7, with 9 bases fitting TRBD1. After removal of 2 bases from V and 4 bases from J, the junction contained 0 bases not matched to a gene. CDR1 is MNHEY and CDR2 is SVGAGI in the germline V gene. The CDR3 length is 13 residues. The CDR3 here is CASSYGTGYEQYF. In DNA form, the CDR3 reads TGTGCCAGCAGTTACGGGACAGGGTACGAGCAGTACTTC.

The V call is TRBV5-4, the J call TRBJ1-2, with D maybe TRBD1 (6 bases). The CDR3 runs 14 residues. Trimming took off 4 bases at V and 5 bases at J, with 15 bases between the two ends. The germline V gene encodes CDR1 SGHNT and CDR2 YYREEE (reference sequence). In nucleotides, the CDR3 is TGTGCCAGCAGCGAAACAGGGAATGTATATGGCTACACCTTC. Its translation is CASSETGNVYGYTF.

The rearrangement links TRBV29-1 to TRBJ1-1; the D is unclear. There are 13 residues in the CDR3. Trimming stripped 3 bases from V and 3 bases from J, with 11 bases between. Germline V CDR1 and CDR2: SQVTM, ANQGSEA. This chain's CDR3 is CSVETNWHTEAFF. CDR3 nucleotide sequence: TGCAGCGTTGAGACAAACTGGCACACTGAAGCTTTCTTT.

The gene calls are TRBV6-1 and TRBJ1-2; no definite D call. The CDR3 runs 12 residues. Germline V gives CDR1 MNHNS, CDR2 SASEGT. V lost 4 bases and J 2 bases, leaving 5 bases between the germline ends. The CDR3 sequence: CASSGQNYGYTF. Written as DNA, the CDR3 is TGTGCCAGCAGTGGTCAGAACTATGGCTACACCTTC.

V usage is TRBV29-1 and J usage is TRBJ1-3; 8 bases are a match to TRBD1. V shed 4 bases, J shed 0 bases, and the junction held 5 bases outside the gene matches. The CDR3 sequence is 15 residues long. Germline CDR1 is SQVTM and CDR2 is ANQGSEA. The CDR3 bases are TGCAGCGTTGTGGGACAGGTTAGCTCTGGAAACACCATATATTTT. It codes for CSVVGQVSSGNTIYF.

The chain uses TRBV5-1 and TRBJ1-4, with D perhaps TRBD1 (6 bases). V was cut by 4 bases and J by 6 bases, with 13 bases left in between. The CDR3 is made up of 14 amino acids. Germline CDR1 SGHRS, CDR2 YFSETQ. The CDR3 nucleotides are TGCGCCAGCAGCCTAACGGACAGTTATGAAAAACTGTTTTTT. This gives the protein CASSLTDSYEKLFF.

The rearrangement joins TRBV11-2 to TRBJ2-5, with 9 bases lining up with TRBD1. CDR3 length equals 14 residues. Trimming cost V 4 bases and J 5 bases; bases outside gene matches: 5. Germline loops: CDR1 SGHAT, CDR2 FQNNGV. The CDR3, as DNA: TGTGCCAGCAGCTCAACAGGGGGCCGCGAGACCCAGTACTTC. Its protein product is CASSSTGGRETQYF. The full variable domain, completed using reference TRBV11-2 and TRBJ2-5, is EAGVAQSPRYKIIEKRQSVAFWCNPISGHATLYWYQQILGQGPKLLIQFQNNGVVDDSQLPKDRFSAERLKGVDSTLKIQPAKLEDSAVYLCASSSTGGRETQYFGPGTRLLVL.

This rearrangement joins TRBV18 to TRBJ2-1, with D unclear. This CDR3 contains 13 residues. From germline, CDR1 is KGHSH and CDR2 LQKENI. V was pared by 5 bases and J by 13 bases, with 18 bases between. CDR3 nucleotides: TGTGCCAGCTCATCAACCCCGCAGGTTGTTCAGTTCTTC. Amino acids: CASSSTPQVVQFF.

This clone has a handful of counts. The chain couples TRBV6-1 to TRBJ2-2, with a possible D match to TRBD1 (6 bases). CDR1 MNHNS and CDR2 SASEGT come from the germline V gene. Deletions cut 2 bases from V and 4 bases from J, with 11 bases between. This CDR3 contains 15 residues. This CDR3 reads CASSETGIPTGELFF. DNA of the CDR3: TGTGCCAGCAGTGAAACAGGGATTCCCACCGGGGAGCTGTTTTTT.

Concerning this clone itself: Other DNA sequences in this sample translate to the same CDR3. V usage is TRBV9 and J usage is TRBJ2-7; 10 positions match TRBD2. V was pared by 0 bases and J by 4 bases, with 1 base of the junction left unmatched. Germline-derived CDR1 and CDR2 are SGDLS and YYNGEE. This CDR3 comprises 14 residues. This CDR3 reads CASSVASGSYEQYF. In DNA form, the CDR3 reads TGTGCCAGCAGCGTAGCTAGCGGGAGTTACGAGCAGTACTTC.

The chain couples TRBV5-1 to TRBJ2-3; D gene ambiguous. Germline lookup yields CDR1 SGHRS and CDR2 YFSETQ. The length of the CDR3 is 15 residues. Trimming cost V 5 bases and J 0 bases, with 13 bases left between them. CDR3: CASRADVPSTDTQYF. The CDR3 DNA reads as TGCGCCAGCAGGGCGGATGTACCTAGCACAGATACGCAGTATTTT.

V gene TRBV11-3 combines with J gene TRBJ1-6; D remains unclear. Germline V gene sequence: CDR1 SGHNT, CDR2 YENEEA. V lost 4 bases and J lost 6, with 16 bases in between. This CDR3 has 16 amino acids. The CDR3 loop reads CASSSSKPQANSPLHF. The CDR3 coding sequence is TGTGCCAGCAGCTCCTCAAAACCTCAGGCTAATTCACCCCTCCACTTT.

The chain is built from TRBV14 and TRBJ2-1; the match to TRBD2 covers 11 bases. V lost 4 bases to trimming and J lost 0 bases; unmatched junction nucleotides: 8. Germline lookup yields CDR1 SGHDN and CDR2 FVKESK. The CDR3 totals 18 residues. This CDR3 reads CASSLKRLAGTSYNEQFF. CDR3 DNA: TGTGCCAGCAGCCTAAAAAGACTAGCGGGAACCTCCTACAATGAGCAGTTCTTC.

The genes are TRBV5-1 and TRBJ2-1, with 11 bases that match TRBD2. Germline V gives CDR1 SGHRS, CDR2 YFSETQ. The CDR3 spans 16 residues. Losses at the gene ends were 1 base for V and 1 base for J; bases not matched to a gene: 1. CDR3 in DNA: TGCGCCAGCAGCTTGATAGCGGGGGGGTCCTACAATGAGCAGTTCTTC. Translating it yields CASSLIAGGSYNEQFF.

The V gene is TRBV6-5, the J gene TRBJ2-1, with no clear D. Germline-derived CDR1 and CDR2 are MNHEY and SVGAGI. The CDR3 loop spans 12 amino acids. Trimming took 5 bases from V and 6 from J, leaving 8 bases between them. The CDR3 region has the DNA TGTGCCAGCAGTGAGTTAGTCAATGAGCAGTTCTTC. It is translated as CASSELVNEQFF.

This clone was found a few times. The chain couples TRBV7-2 to TRBJ1-6, with 8 bases lining up with TRBD1. V gave up 6 bases and J gave up 6 bases; unmatched junction bases: 4. The CDR3 has 14 residues. Germline V CDR1 and CDR2: SGHTA, FQGNSA. CDR3: CASSQTGVNSPLHF. In DNA, the CDR3 is TGTGCCAGCAGTCAGACAGGGGTTAATTCACCCCTCCACTTT.

V gene TRBV5-4 combines with J gene TRBJ2-7, with 9 bases fitting TRBD2. V was clipped by 0 bases and J by 2 bases; unmatched bases: 6. Germline V lookup: CDR1 SGHNT, CDR2 YYREEE (reference sequence). The CDR3 loop spans 16 amino acids. The CDR3 DNA reads TGTGCCAGCAGCTTGGCTTCGACTAGCGGCCCCTACGAGCAGTACTTC. Translated, it gives CASSLASTSGPYEQYF.

The chain recombines TRBV5-8 with TRBJ1-5; TRBD1 matches at 11 bases. The CDR3 runs to 16 residues. Looked up from germline, CDR1 is SGHTS and CDR2 is YDEGEE. Trimming removed 4 bases from V and 1 base from J; junction bases left unmatched: 4. Here the CDR3 reads CASSGGDRGSNQPQHF. DNA of the CDR3: TGTGCCAGCAGCGGGGGGGACAGGGGGAGCAATCAGCCCCAGCATTTT.

This sequence joins TRBV7-9 and TRBJ2-6, with D possibly being TRBD2 (5 bases). CDR1 is SEHNR and CDR2 is FQNEAQ in the germline V gene (reference sequence). The CDR3 extends over 15 amino acids. Trimming left V 5 bases short and J 0 bases short, with 8 bases between. As DNA, the CDR3 is TGTGCCAGCAGCCGTGGGAGCTCTGGGGCCAACGTCCTGACTTTC. This translates into CASSRGSSGANVLTF. Full variable domain (missing parts from reference TRBV7-9 and TRBJ2-6): DTGVSQNPRHKITKRGQNVTFRCDPISEHNRLYWYRQTLGQGPEFLTYFQNEAQLEKSRLLSDRFSAERPKGSFSTLEIQRTEQGDSAMYLCASSRGSSGANVLTFGAGSRLTVL.

In DNA form, the CDR3 reads TGTGCCAGCAGCTCCGGAGAGGGCTACGATACGCAGTATTTT. Translation: CASSSGEGYDTQYF. The rearrangement links TRBV7-9 to TRBJ2-3; tentatively, D is TRBD2 (5 bases). The CDR3 runs 14 residues. The ends were cut back, 4 bases at V and 6 bases at J, with 14 bases in the middle. The germline V gene encodes CDR1 SEHNR and CDR2 FQNEAQ (reference sequence).

The chain is built from TRBV6-5 and TRBJ2-3, with TRBD1 as a possible D gene (5 bases). This CDR3 has 16 amino acids. Germline CDR1 reads MNHEY; CDR2 reads SVGAGI. Trimming shortened V by 2 bases and J by 0 bases, and 12 bases separated the two germline ends. The CDR3 DNA follows: TGTGCCAGCAGTTACCCCGACAGTACTAGCACAGATACGCAGTATTTT. Residues: CASSYPDSTSTDTQYF.

The chain uses TRBV6-5 and TRBJ2-7; a possible D gene is TRBD1 (7 bases). V lost 6 bases to trimming and J lost 5 bases, with 20 bases between them. From germline, CDR1 is MNHEY and CDR2 SVGAGI. This CDR3 contains 15 residues. The DNA of the CDR3 is TGTGCCAGCAGCTCCCCCAGGGGGGCGATGAACGAGCAGTACTTC. This translates into CASSSPRGAMNEQYF.

The rearrangement uses TRBV10-1 and TRBJ1-5; 7 nucleotides match TRBD1. V gave up 5 bases and J gave up 5 bases; unmatched junction bases: 3. The CDR3 extends over 13 amino acids. Germline V gene sequence: CDR1 WNHNN, CDR2 SYGVQD (reference sequence). CDR3 region: CASSTGVYQPQHF. CDR3 nucleotide sequence: TGCGCCAGCAGTACAGGGGTTTATCAGCCCCAGCATTTT.

The chain has TRBV2 and TRBJ1-2; D unresolved. Between the trimmed V and J ends, which lost 5 bases and 8 bases, there was a span of 12 bases. This CDR3 is 12 amino acids long. Looked up from germline, CDR1 is SNHLY and CDR2 is FYNNEI. CDR3 amino acids: CASSSQLSGYTF. The CDR3 nucleotides are TGTGCCAGCAGTTCACAGCTTTCCGGCTACACCTTC.

The chain employs TRBV30 and TRBJ2-2; maybe TRBD1 (6 bases). The germline V gene has CDR1 GTSNPN and CDR2 SVGIG (reference sequence). V was trimmed by 4 bases and J by 1 base, leaving 13 bases between them. This CDR3 has 15 amino acids. CDR3 bases: TGTGCCTGGAAACCGGACAGCGTGAACACCGGGGAGCTGTTTTTT. Encoded protein: CAWKPDSVNTGELFF. The variable domain in full, completed from reference TRBV30 and TRBJ2-2, reads SQTIHQWPATLVQPVGSPLSLECTVEGTSNPNLYWYRQAAGRGLQLLFYSVGIGQISSEVPQNLSASRPQDRQFILSSKKLLLSDSGFYLCAWKPDSVNTGELFFGEGSRLTVL.